These 10 T cell receptor beta chains share one sample of origin, sequenced in a study of cytomegalovirus exposure and HLA in healthy donors (dated by TCRdb to the late 2010s). Libraries came from the immunoSEQ multiplex PCR assay. In its TCRdb copy, this immuneACCESS table keeps in-frame sequences only and misses some clones. Where compared with another copy, unresolved V genes explain less than half of these, and the others have no known cause. The sample table records hundreds of thousands of clones; roughly 88% of these occur just once. The ten largest make up 3% to 3.5% of the sample. Sequencing used PBMCs. The source of these receptors is a young woman in good health and CMV-seronegative.

The rearrangement uses TRBV7-6 and TRBJ2-2, with 9 bases lining up with TRBD2. V lost 1 base and J lost 4; bases outside the gene matches: 13. This CDR3 spans 19 amino acids. CDR1 is SGHVS and CDR2 is FNYEAQ in the germline V gene. Here the CDR3 reads CASSLEAPQTSGPTGELFF. The CDR3 coding sequence is TGTGCCAGCAGCTTAGAAGCCCCCCAGACTAGCGGCCCCACCGGGGAGCTGTTTTTT.

The gene calls are TRBV18 and TRBJ1-4; 7 bases fit TRBD1. V shed 6 bases, J shed 0 bases, and the junction held 13 bases outside the gene matches. The germline V gene encodes CDR1 KGHSH and CDR2 LQKENI. This CDR3 comprises 18 residues. CDR3 protein: CASSRPGQQIATNEKLFF. CDR3 nucleotide sequence: TGTGCCAGCTCGCGACCGGGACAGCAAATAGCAACTAATGAAAAACTGTTTTTT.

In its sample, this clone was seen a few times. The chain combines TRBV20-1 with TRBJ2-7; no definite D call. The CDR3 covers 11 residues. Germline lookup yields CDR1 DFQATT and CDR2 SNEGSKA (reference sequence). V was cut by 1 base and J by 4 bases, with 5 bases left in between. Here the CDR3 reads CSARVGYEQYF. CDR3 bases: TGCAGTGCTAGAGTGGGATACGAGCAGTACTTC.

V usage is TRBV7-9 and J usage is TRBJ1-3, with D unresolved. This CDR3 is 13 amino acids long. Germline V lookup: CDR1 SEHNR, CDR2 FQNEAQ (reference sequence). Between the trimmed V and J ends, which lost 5 bases and 8 bases, there was a span of 13 bases. CDR3 protein: CASSLDVSDTIYF. The CDR3 region has the DNA TGTGCCAGCAGCCTAGACGTGTCAGACACCATATATTTT.

J is TRBJ2-5 and V is TRBV11-2; TRBD2 matches 8 bases. V was pared by 4 bases and J by 3 bases, with 10 bases of the junction left unmatched. This CDR3 is built from 16 residues. Germline V gene data show CDR1 as SGHAT and CDR2 as FQNNGV. The CDR3 nucleotides are TGTGCCAGCAGCTCCGTTTTCGGGAGGGGAAAAGAGACCCAGTACTTC. It codes for CASSSVFGRGKETQYF.

The V and J genes are TRBV29-1 and TRBJ2-7, with 9 bases fitting TRBD1. V was clipped by 0 bases and J by 3 bases; unmatched bases: 12. This CDR3 region has 17 residues. Germline V lookup: CDR1 SQVTM, CDR2 ANQGSEA. The CDR3, as DNA: TGCAGCGTTGAAGAGCCCTCGTTAAGGACAGGGGACTACGAGCAGTACTTC. Protein product: CSVEEPSLRTGDYEQYF.

The rearrangement links TRBV27 to TRBJ2-3, with D possibly TRBD1 on 6 matching bases. V shed 1 base and J shed 4 bases, with 18 bases lying between them. CDR1 and CDR2 from the germline V gene are MNHEY and SMNVEV (reference sequence). CDR3 length equals 17 residues. CDR3 sequence (DNA): TGTGCCAGCAGTTTATTAATGTGGACAGCTGGGTCAGATACGCAGTATTTT. Translation gives CASSLLMWTAGSDTQYF.

The rearrangement links TRBV10-3 to TRBJ2-2; D is ambiguous. The germline V and J ends were trimmed by 8 bases and 6 bases, with 7 bases remaining between them. Germline-derived CDR1 and CDR2 are ENHRY and SYGVKD. This CDR3 is 11 amino acids long. CDR3 protein: CAIGESGELFF. CDR3 in DNA: TGTGCCATCGGAGAATCCGGGGAGCTGTTTTTT.

The V call is TRBV2, the J call TRBJ2-2, with D possibly matching TRBD2 (6 bases). The CDR3 consists of 23 residues. The V and J ends lost 2 bases and 0 bases respectively, with 31 bases between them. Germline lookup yields CDR1 SNHLY and CDR2 FYNNEI. The CDR3 bases are TGTGCCAGCAGTGAAAAGGTCAGGAGGACGGAGGGCACCTCAGCTTCGAACACCGGGGAGCTGTTTTTT. Its translation: CASSEKVRRTEGTSASNTGELFF.

This sequence joins TRBV28 and TRBJ2-7, with D perhaps matching TRBD1 (5 bases). Trimming removed 5 bases from V and 7 bases from J, with 24 bases in between. Germline lookup yields CDR1 MDHEN and CDR2 SYDVKM. The CDR3 totals 16 residues. The chain's CDR3 is CASSQMGSQGTREQYF. CDR3 sequence (DNA): TGTGCCAGCAGTCAGATGGGCTCGCAGGGCACGAGGGAGCAGTACTTC.